This T cell receptor (beta chain) was observed in a study of regulatory T cells in long-lasting Graves disease. With iRepertoire HTBI primers and Arm-PCR of CDR3 regions, TCR beta libraries were built. TCRdb ran MiXCR on the multiplex PCR reads and lists one entry per CDR3 protein. The sample holds a few hundred thousand distinct CDR3 sequences; 20% to 25% are singletons and the top ten take 13% to 15%. There are many counts of this clonotype. As to time point: persistent/refractory GD, antithyroid drugs over 5 years with positive TRAb. Extracted PBMC RNA gave rise to the TCR library. Specimen: peripheral blood mononuclear cells (PBMCs), collected when the disease was refractory, from a patient treated with antithyroid drugs. This receptor was identified in a female donor with Graves disease.

CDR3 DNA: TGTGCCATCAGCCCGTCAAAGCGGGAATCGGGGGAGCTGTTTTTT. As protein: CAISPSKRESGELFF. The rearrangement links TRBV10-3 to TRBJ2-2; 7 nucleotides agree with TRBD2. J gave up 8 bases and V 6 bases, and 12 bases lay outside the gene matches. This CDR3 is built from 15 residues. The germline gives CDR1 ENHRY, CDR2 SYGVKD.